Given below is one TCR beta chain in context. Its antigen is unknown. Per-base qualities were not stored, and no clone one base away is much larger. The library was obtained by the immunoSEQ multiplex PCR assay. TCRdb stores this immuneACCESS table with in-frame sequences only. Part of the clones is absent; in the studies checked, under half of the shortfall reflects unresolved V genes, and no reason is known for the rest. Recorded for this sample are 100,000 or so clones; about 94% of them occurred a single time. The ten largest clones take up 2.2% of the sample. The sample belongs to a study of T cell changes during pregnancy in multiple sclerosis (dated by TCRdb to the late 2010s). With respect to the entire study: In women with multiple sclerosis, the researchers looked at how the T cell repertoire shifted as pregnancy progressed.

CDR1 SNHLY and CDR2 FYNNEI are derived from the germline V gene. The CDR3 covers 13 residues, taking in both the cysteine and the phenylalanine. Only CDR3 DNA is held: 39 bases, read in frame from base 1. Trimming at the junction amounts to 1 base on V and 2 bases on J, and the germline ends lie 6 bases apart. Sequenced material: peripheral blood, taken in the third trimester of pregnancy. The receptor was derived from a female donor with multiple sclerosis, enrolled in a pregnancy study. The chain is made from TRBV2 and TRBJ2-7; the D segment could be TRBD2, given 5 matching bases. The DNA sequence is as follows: TGTGCCAGCAGTGAAGTGGGAGCCTACGAGCAGTACTTC. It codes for CASSEVGAYEQYF. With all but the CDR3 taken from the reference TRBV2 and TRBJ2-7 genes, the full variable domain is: EPEVTQTPSHQVTQMGQEVILRCVPISNHLYFYWYRQILGQKVEFLVSFYNNEISEKSEIFDDQFSVERPDGSNFTLKIRSTKLEDSAMYFCASSEVGAYEQYFGPGTRLTVT.